This is a list of T cell receptor beta chains from one sample in a study of blood T cell repertoires in COVID-19. TCRdb's table, derived via immunoSEQ multiplex PCR, lists solely in-frame clones and lacks some. The sample contains a few hundred thousand clones, 84% of which appear only once. The sample comprised PBMCs or T cells enriched from blood (not recorded which). The receptors here all came from a woman in her forties who had recovered from COVID-19. The CDR3 runs from the conserved cysteine through the conserved F or W. The order of the fields is V gene, CDR3 length, clone size, J gene, D gene, CDR3 DNA, CDR3 protein. The D gene is left open where the match is weak. Size is stated for part of the rows, as once, few or many counts, or as a class when the clone is expanded.

v_call: TRBV10-3
cdr3_length: 15
clone_size: -
j_call: TRBJ2-1
d_call: TRBD2
cdr3_nt: TGTGCCATCAGTACCGGGACTAGCGGTAACAATGAGCAGTTCTTC
cdr3_aa: CAISTGTSGNNEQFF

v_call: TRBV18
cdr3_length: 14
clone_size: -
j_call: TRBJ1-2
d_call: TRBD1
cdr3_nt: TGTGCCAGCTCATCAGAACAGGGGAACTATGGCTACACCTTC
cdr3_aa: CASSSEQGNYGYTF

v_call: TRBV30
cdr3_length: 12
clone_size: once
j_call: TRBJ2-7
d_call: -
cdr3_nt: TGTGCCTGGAGTGTCAGGTTGGGCGAGCAGTACTTC
cdr3_aa: CAWSVRLGEQYF

v_call: TRBV6-6
cdr3_length: 16
clone_size: -
j_call: TRBJ1-5
d_call: TRBD1
cdr3_nt: TGTGCCAGCAGTTATGGGATACAGGGGGCGGCTCAGCCCCAGCATTTT
cdr3_aa: CASSYGIQGAAQPQHF

v_call: TRBV15
cdr3_length: 12
clone_size: -
j_call: TRBJ1-5
d_call: -
cdr3_nt: TGTGCCACCAGCAGAGTGCGAGGGTCCCAGCATTTT
cdr3_aa: CATSRVRGSQHF

v_call: TRBV7-6
cdr3_length: 16
clone_size: -
j_call: TRBJ2-2
d_call: TRBD1
cdr3_nt: TGTGCCAGCAGCTTTCAGGACAGGGGGTTGAACGGGGAGCTGTTTTTT
cdr3_aa: CASSFQDRGLNGELFF

v_call: TRBV12-3/TRBV12-4
cdr3_length: 13
clone_size: -
j_call: TRBJ2-1
d_call: TRBD1
cdr3_nt: TGTGCCAGCAGGCTGACAGGGGAGGAGGAGCAGTTCTTC
cdr3_aa: CASRLTGEEEQFF

v_call: TRBV7-2
cdr3_length: 14
clone_size: -
j_call: TRBJ2-7
d_call: -
cdr3_nt: TGTGCCAGCAGCTTAAGCGGAAATTCTGGCGAGCAGTACTTC
cdr3_aa: CASSLSGNSGEQYF

v_call: TRBV27
cdr3_length: 16
clone_size: -
j_call: TRBJ1-2
d_call: -
cdr3_nt: TGTGCCAGCAGTTTATCTTGGCAGGGTGGGAACTATGGCTACACCTTC
cdr3_aa: CASSLSWQGGNYGYTF

v_call: TRBV6-1
cdr3_length: 13
clone_size: -
j_call: TRBJ2-7
d_call: -
cdr3_nt: TGTGCCAGCAGTGAGAATAGCGGCTACGAGCAGTACTTC
cdr3_aa: CASSENSGYEQYF

v_call: TRBV5-4
cdr3_length: 15
clone_size: few
j_call: TRBJ1-2
d_call: -
cdr3_nt: TGTGCCAGCAGCTTGGGGGCAGCCCACGCCTATGGCTACACCTTC
cdr3_aa: CASSLGAAHAYGYTF

v_call: TRBV7-9
cdr3_length: 16
clone_size: -
j_call: TRBJ2-1
d_call: -
cdr3_nt: TGTGCCAGCAGCCCTTCTGGGCGGGTCTTCTACAATGAGCAGTTCTTC
cdr3_aa: CASSPSGRVFYNEQFF

v_call: TRBV19
cdr3_length: 16
clone_size: -
j_call: TRBJ2-2
d_call: -
cdr3_nt: TGTGCCAGTAGACACCTTGGGCAGGGGACCACCGGGGAGCTGTTTTTT
cdr3_aa: CASRHLGQGTTGELFF

v_call: TRBV7-3
cdr3_length: 13
clone_size: -
j_call: TRBJ1-2
d_call: TRBD1
cdr3_nt: TGTGCCAGCGGCAGGGGGCCCCCAGATGGCTACACCTTC
cdr3_aa: CASGRGPPDGYTF

v_call: TRBV3-1/TRBV3-2
cdr3_length: 17
clone_size: -
j_call: TRBJ2-5
d_call: TRBD2
cdr3_nt: TGTGCCAGCAGCCAAGTGTTTAGCGGGAGACGGGTAGAGACCCAGTACTTC
cdr3_aa: CASSQVFSGRRVETQYF

v_call: TRBV24-1
cdr3_length: 13
clone_size: -
j_call: TRBJ2-3
d_call: -
cdr3_nt: TGTGCCACCAGTGAACGGAGACAGCAGACGCAGTATTTT
cdr3_aa: CATSERRQQTQYF